These 4 T cell receptor beta chains were all obtained from the same sample, sequenced in a study of blood T cell repertoires in COVID-19. The protocol was immunoSEQ multiplex PCR, while the TCRdb copy is restricted to in-frame clones and leaves out a portion. The sample contains some 250,000 clones, about 70% of which appear only once. Sequencing input: peripheral blood. Every receptor here comes from a woman of 80 years or more with acute or convalescent COVID-19.

This clone was counted only a few times. This chain connects TRBV10-3 to TRBJ2-5; TRBD1 might be the D (6 bases). Trimming removed 5 bases from V and 1 base from J, with 8 bases in between. The CDR3 loop spans 13 amino acids. Germline CDR1 reads ENHRY; CDR2 reads SYGVKD. CDR3 amino acids: CAISTGFQETQYF. As DNA, the CDR3 is TGTGCCATCAGTACAGGGTTCCAAGAGACCCAGTACTTC.

This clone has more than one count but fewer than ten. This chain uses TRBV6-1 with TRBJ2-7, with 9 positions matching TRBD2. This CDR3 comprises 15 residues. Germline V gene lookup returns CDR1 MNHNS and CDR2 SASEGT. J gave up 4 bases and V 0 bases, and 4 bases lay outside the gene matches. This CDR3 is CASSEALAGTYEQYF. CDR3 sequence (DNA): TGTGCCAGCAGTGAAGCTCTAGCGGGGACATACGAGCAGTACTTC.

The chain uses TRBV6-5 and TRBJ2-7; TRBD1 matches at 9 bases. Trimming at V came to 7 bases and at J to 2 bases, leaving 9 bases not matched to a gene. This CDR3 has 15 residues. Germline CDR1 is MNHEY and CDR2 is SVGAGI. CDR3 sequence reads: CASTQSGTGTYEQYF. CDR3 nucleotide sequence: TGTGCCAGCACTCAATCCGGGACAGGGACCTACGAGCAGTACTTC.

In DNA, the CDR3 is TGTGCCAGCAGCCCAAGGGACAGTCGCTATGGCTACACCTTC. Protein: CASSPRDSRYGYTF. This chain joins TRBV5-4 and TRBJ1-2; 7 bases agree with TRBD1. Per germline, CDR1 SGHNT and CDR2 YYREEE (reference sequence). The CDR3 extends over 14 amino acids. J was trimmed by 4 bases and V by 4 bases; bases with no gene match: 7.